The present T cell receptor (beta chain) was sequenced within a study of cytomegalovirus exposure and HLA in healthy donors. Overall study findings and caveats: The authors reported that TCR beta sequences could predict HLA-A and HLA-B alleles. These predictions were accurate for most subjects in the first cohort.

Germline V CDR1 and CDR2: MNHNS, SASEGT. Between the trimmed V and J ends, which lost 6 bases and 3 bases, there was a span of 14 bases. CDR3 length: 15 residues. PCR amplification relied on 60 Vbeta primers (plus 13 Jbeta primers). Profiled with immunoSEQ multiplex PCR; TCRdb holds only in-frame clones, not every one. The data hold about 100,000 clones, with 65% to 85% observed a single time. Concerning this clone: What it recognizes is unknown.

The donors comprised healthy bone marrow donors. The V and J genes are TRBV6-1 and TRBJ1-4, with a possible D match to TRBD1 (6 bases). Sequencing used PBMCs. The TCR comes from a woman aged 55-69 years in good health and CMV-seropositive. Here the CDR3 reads CASRQGLAANEKLFF. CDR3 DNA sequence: TGTGCCAGCAGACAGGGTTTAGCAGCTAATGAAAAACTGTTTTTT.